This T cell receptor (beta chain) was captured in a study of CD8 T cells in Susac syndrome. This CDR3 has 13 amino acids. J gave up 5 bases and V 6 bases, and 5 bases lay outside the gene matches. The germline CDR1 and CDR2 sequences are MNHNS and SASEGT. TEMRA cells were FACS-enriched, with CD8+ and CD4+ T cells isolated negatively. This clonotype was seen a few times. Random hexamers primed reverse transcription of 0.5 to 1 ug RNA. Via MiXCR, TCRdb re-called the immunoSEQ multiplex PCR reads, giving one row per CDR3 protein. The table includes roughly 120,000 distinct CDR3 sequences, about 94% detected once.

The TCR sequence derives from a human donor with multiple sclerosis. The chain is built from TRBV6-1 and TRBJ2-5; 8 nucleotides agree with TRBD1. Sample: CD4+ T cells from PBMCs. CDR3 sequence: CASRRQGQETQYF. CDR3 DNA sequence: TGTGCCAGCAGACGACAGGGGCAGGAGACCCAGTACTTC.